This entry concerns a single T cell receptor (beta chain). The target antigen is unknown. The CDR3 loop spans 16 amino acids. Germline values: CDR1 SGHDT, CDR2 YYEEEE. With 0 bases removed from V and 4 bases from J, the gap between germline ends came to 14 bases. The entry originates in a study of cytomegalovirus exposure and HLA in healthy donors. Broader study findings: Excluded were some V segments that proved indistinguishable, including TRBV6-2 and TRBV6-3. TCR beta chains numbering some 160 were designated cytomegalovirus-associated. Later analysis identified several of the most significant clusters that appeared linked to common viral pathogens. As a later analysis revealed, the rate of TCR association differed by HLA locus, with DRB1 most and HLA-C fewest.

60 Vbeta and 13 Jbeta primers were used in PCR. Measured with immunoSEQ multiplex PCR; TCRdb has only the in-frame clones, and not every one. The table includes nearly 80,000 clones, 65% to 85% detected once. Sequencing used PBMCs. The source is a woman between 40 and 55 years old in good health and CMV-seropositive. This chain uses TRBV5-6 with TRBJ1-3; D is possibly TRBD1 (6 bases). CDR3 residues: CASSLAPRGAGNTIYF. The CDR3 DNA follows: TGTGCCAGCAGCTTGGCCCCCAGGGGCGCCGGAAACACCATATATTTT.